This TCR beta chain stems from a study of Graves' ophthalmopathy and Graves' hyperthyroidism. Overall study context: Peripheral blood was gathered at first diagnosis, ahead of any treatment whatsoever. Broader study findings: Sensitivity reached 70% to 71% and specificity about 73% when the model predicted ophthalmopathy progression.

CDR1 is SQVTM, CDR2 ANQGSEA, per germline. V was shortened by 5 bases and J by 0 bases, with 10 bases between the two germline ends. The CDR3 spans 13 residues. Hyperthyroidism was classified as stable if no ophthalmopathy occurred within 18 months of follow-up. Hyperthyroidism patients were newly diagnosed, ill under 2 months, and aged 18 to 65 years. Amplification from RNA transcripts yielded the TCR beta CDR3 regions. First-round RT-PCR used HTBI primers; second-round multiplex PCR followed. TCRdb re-derived calls from the multiplex PCR reads in MiXCR, one entry per CDR3 protein. The sample lists 400,000 or so distinct CDR3 sequences, 15% to 17% occurring once. This clonotype was counted at least ten times. What it binds is not known.

Sequencing was performed on peripheral blood. The rearrangement uses TRBV29-1 and TRBJ1-1; D is unclear. This receptor was taken from a woman aged 18 to 35 with stable Graves' hyperthyroidism. The DNA of the CDR3 is TGCAGCGTTACGGGGTTGTTGAACACTGAAGCTTTCTTT. This translates into CSVTGLLNTEAFF.